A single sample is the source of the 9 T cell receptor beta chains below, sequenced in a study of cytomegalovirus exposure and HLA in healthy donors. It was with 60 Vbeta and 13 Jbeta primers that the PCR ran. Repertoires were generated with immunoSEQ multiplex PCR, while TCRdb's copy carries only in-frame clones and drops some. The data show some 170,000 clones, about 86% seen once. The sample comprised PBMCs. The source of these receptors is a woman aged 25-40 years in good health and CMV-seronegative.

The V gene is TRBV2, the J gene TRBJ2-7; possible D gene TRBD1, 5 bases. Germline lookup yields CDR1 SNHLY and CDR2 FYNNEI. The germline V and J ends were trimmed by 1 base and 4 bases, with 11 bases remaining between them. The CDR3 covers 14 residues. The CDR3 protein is CASSEGRQGYEQYF. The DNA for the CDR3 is TGTGCCAGCAGTGAAGGTCGGCAGGGATACGAGCAGTACTTC.

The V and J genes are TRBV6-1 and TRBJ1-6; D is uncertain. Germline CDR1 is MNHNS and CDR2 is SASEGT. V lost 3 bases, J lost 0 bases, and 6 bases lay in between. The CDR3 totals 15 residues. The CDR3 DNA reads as TGTGCCAGCAGTGAGGGGAGCTCCTATAATTCACCCCTCCACTTT. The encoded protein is CASSEGSSYNSPLHF.

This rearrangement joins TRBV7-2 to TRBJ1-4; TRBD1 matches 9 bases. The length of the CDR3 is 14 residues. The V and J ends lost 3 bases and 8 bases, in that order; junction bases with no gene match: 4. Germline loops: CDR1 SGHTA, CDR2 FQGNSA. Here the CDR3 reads CASSFRQGGEKLFF. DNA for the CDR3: TGTGCCAGCAGCTTTAGACAGGGGGGGGAAAAACTGTTTTTT.

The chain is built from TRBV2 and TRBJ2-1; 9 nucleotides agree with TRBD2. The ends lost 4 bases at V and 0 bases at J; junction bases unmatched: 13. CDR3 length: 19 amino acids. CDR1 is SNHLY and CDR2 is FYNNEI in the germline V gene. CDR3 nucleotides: TGTGCCAGCAGTGGGGGGGGACTAGCTGCAACCGCCTCCTACAATGAGCAGTTCTTC. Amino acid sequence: CASSGGGLAATASYNEQFF.

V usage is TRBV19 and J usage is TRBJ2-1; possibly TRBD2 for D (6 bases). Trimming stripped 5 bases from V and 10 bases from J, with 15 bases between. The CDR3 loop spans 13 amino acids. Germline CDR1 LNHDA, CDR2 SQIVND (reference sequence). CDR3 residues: CASSAGTSGEQFF. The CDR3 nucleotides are TGTGCCAGTAGTGCCGGGACTTCCGGGGAGCAGTTCTTC.

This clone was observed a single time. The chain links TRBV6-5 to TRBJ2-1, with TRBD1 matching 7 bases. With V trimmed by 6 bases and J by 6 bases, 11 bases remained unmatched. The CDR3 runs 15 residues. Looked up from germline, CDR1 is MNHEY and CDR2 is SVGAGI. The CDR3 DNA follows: TGTGCCAGCAGCTCAACAGGGGTTGGGCTCAATGAGCAGTTCTTC. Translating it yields CASSSTGVGLNEQFF.

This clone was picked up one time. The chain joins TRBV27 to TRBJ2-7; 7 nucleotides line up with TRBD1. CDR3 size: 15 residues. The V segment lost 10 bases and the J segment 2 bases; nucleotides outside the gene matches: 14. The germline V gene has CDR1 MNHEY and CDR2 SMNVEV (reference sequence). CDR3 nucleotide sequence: TGTGCCACAGCTGGGTATGGGACAGAGACCTACGAGCAGTACTTC. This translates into CATAGYGTETYEQYF.

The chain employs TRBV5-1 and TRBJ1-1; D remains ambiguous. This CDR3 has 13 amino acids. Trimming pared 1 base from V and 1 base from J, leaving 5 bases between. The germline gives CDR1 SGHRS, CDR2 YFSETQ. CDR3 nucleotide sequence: TGCGCCAGCAGCTTGACAGAGAACACTGAAGCTTTCTTT. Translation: CASSLTENTEAFF.

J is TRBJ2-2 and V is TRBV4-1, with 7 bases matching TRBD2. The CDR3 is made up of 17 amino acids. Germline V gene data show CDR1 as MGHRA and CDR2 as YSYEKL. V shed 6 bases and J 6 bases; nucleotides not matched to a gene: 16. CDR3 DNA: TGCGCCAGCAGACGTTCCTTCGGGGAGGGAGTAGCCGGGGAGCTGTTTTTT. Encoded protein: CASRRSFGEGVAGELFF.